This TCR beta chain stems from a study of blood T cell repertoires in COVID-19. Study context: The origin of the acute and convalescent COVID-19 samples was the United States, Italy and Spain.

As originally analysed: Estimation of nucleated cell counts was performed using reference gene primer amplification. TCRdb's table, derived via immunoSEQ multiplex PCR, lists solely in-frame clones and lacks some. V and J calls and clone size follow that table, whereas D and trimming were derived from the DNA. The data hold about 220,000 clones, with 84% observed a single time. This CDR3 has 13 amino acids. Trimming took 0 bases from V and 3 from J, leaving 6 bases between them. Germline V CDR1 and CDR2: SGHRS, YFSETQ. The sequenced sample consisted of peripheral blood. The V gene is TRBV5-1, the J gene TRBJ1-2; no clear D. This receptor was taken from a man over 45 with active or convalescent COVID-19. The CDR3 DNA reads as TGCGCCAGCAGCTTGGTTTCTTACTATGGCTACACCTTC. The encoded protein is CASSLVSYYGYTF.